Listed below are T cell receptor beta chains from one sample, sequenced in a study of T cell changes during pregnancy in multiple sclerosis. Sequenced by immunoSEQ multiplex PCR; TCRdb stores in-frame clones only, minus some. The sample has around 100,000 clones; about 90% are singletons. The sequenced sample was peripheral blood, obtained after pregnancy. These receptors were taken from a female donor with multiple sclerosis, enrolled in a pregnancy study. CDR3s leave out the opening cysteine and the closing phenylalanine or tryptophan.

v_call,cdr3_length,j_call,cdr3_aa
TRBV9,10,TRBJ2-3,ASSTLTDTQY
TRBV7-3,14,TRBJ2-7,ASSLGLDRALHEQY
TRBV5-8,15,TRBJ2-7,ASSSGGVPPLSEEQY
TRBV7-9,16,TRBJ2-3,ASSSTRDSFPSTDTQY
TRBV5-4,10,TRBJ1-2,ASSPPGGSYT
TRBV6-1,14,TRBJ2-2,ASSENPGIGTGELF
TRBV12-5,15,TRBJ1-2,ASGLVTGVQSNYGYT
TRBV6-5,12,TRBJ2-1,ASKEGGPLNEQF
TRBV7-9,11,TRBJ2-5,ASSSDRRETQY
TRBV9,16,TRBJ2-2,ASSATLTGRSNTGELF